These 12 T cell receptor beta chains were sequenced from one sample in a study of CD8 T cells in ankylosing spondylitis listed by TCRdb under 2017. Receptors were amplified or captured by 5' RACE. Sequencing used an Illumina HiSeq 2500. TCRdb ran its own pipeline on the public reads, namely fastp trimming at Q25 and MiXCR clone calling, and kept in-frame beta chains. Rows are combined by CDR3 protein, so each entry shows the most common genes and DNA. In this sample the table shows approximately 30,000 distinct CDR3 sequences, roughly 7.2% of which occur a single time. The ten largest clones add up to under 12% of the sample. The sequenced sample consisted of blood, either unsorted or a sorted T cell fraction (not recorded which). All receptors derive from a male donor with ankylosing spondylitis or in good health (not recorded which).

Many counts were recorded for this clonotype. The chain joins TRBV20-1 to TRBJ2-1; TRBD2 agrees at 11 bases. Germline loops: CDR1 DFQATT, CDR2 SNEGSKA (reference sequence). CDR3 size: 13 residues. Losses at the gene ends were 4 bases for V and 6 bases for J; bases not matched to a gene: 2. This CDR3 is CSANSGRANEQFF. The CDR3 coding sequence is TGCAGTGCTAATAGCGGGAGGGCCAATGAGCAGTTCTTC.

This clonotype has ten or more counts. The J gene is TRBJ2-5, the V gene TRBV6-1; no definite D call. V lost 4 bases to trimming and J lost 4 bases, with 10 bases between them. The CDR3 has 13 amino acids. CDR1 MNHNS and CDR2 SASEGT come from the germline V gene. CDR3 amino acids: CASSVRMRETQYF. The DNA of the CDR3 is TGTGCCAGCAGTGTGAGAATGCGAGAGACCCAGTACTTC.

The sample holds many counts of this clonotype. The CDR3 loop is CASSKGRASGELFF. In nucleotides, the CDR3 is TGTGCCAGTAGTAAAGGCAGGGCATCCGGGGAGCTGTTTTTT. This chain links TRBV19 with TRBJ2-2; D possibly corresponds to TRBD1 (5 bases). Trimming left V 4 bases short and J 6 bases short, with 12 bases between. The germline V gene encodes CDR1 LNHDA and CDR2 SQIVND (reference sequence). CDR3 size: 14 residues.

This clonotype was detected ten times or more. The chain recombines TRBV2 with TRBJ1-6, with D tentatively TRBD1 (6 bases). V was shortened by 3 bases and J by 6 bases, with 15 bases between the two germline ends. This CDR3 has 16 amino acids. Germline V gives CDR1 SNHLY, CDR2 FYNNEI. CDR3 sequence: CASSDWGAGSNSPLHF. CDR3 coding DNA: TGTGCCAGCAGTGATTGGGGGGCGGGGAGTAATTCACCCCTCCACTTT.

This clonotype was seen a handful of times. The V and J genes are TRBV7-2 and TRBJ2-7; D remains ambiguous. CDR1 and CDR2 from the germline V gene are SGHTA and FQGNSA. Trimming took 2 bases from V and 5 from J, leaving 13 bases between them. The CDR3 runs to 14 residues. CDR3 loop: CASSLPQHWNEQYF. Written as DNA, the CDR3 is TGTGCCAGCAGCTTACCGCAGCATTGGAACGAGCAGTACTTC.

At least ten counts were recorded for this clonotype. The CDR3 sequence is CASSAASGNYGYTF. The DNA of the CDR3 is TGTGCCAGCAGTGCAGCTTCGGGGAACTATGGCTACACCTTC. V and J are TRBV2 and TRBJ1-2; D is undetermined. Trimming took off 4 bases at V and 2 bases at J, with 11 bases between the two ends. The CDR3 sequence is 14 residues long. Germline values: CDR1 SNHLY, CDR2 FYNNEI.

V usage is TRBV20-1 and J usage is TRBJ2-5; 9 bases are a match to TRBD2. The CDR3 length is 15 residues. The V gene's germline CDR1 is DFQATT and CDR2 SNEGSKA (reference sequence). CDR3 bases: TGCTTTGCTAGCGGGGACTTGGGCGACCAAGAGACCCAGTACTTC. Its protein is CFASGDLGDQETQYF.

This clonotype was observed at least ten times. The gene calls are TRBV7-2 and TRBJ2-1; 9 bases are a match to TRBD2. This CDR3 is built from 15 residues. The ends lost 4 bases at V and 5 bases at J; junction bases unmatched: 6. Germline CDR1 reads SGHTA; CDR2 reads FQGNSA. CDR3 bases: TGTGCCAGCAGCTCCGGGACTAGCAGAAACAATGAGCAGTTCTTC. It codes for CASSSGTSRNNEQFF.

This clonotype was found many times. The rearrangement uses TRBV20-1 and TRBJ2-3, with TRBD2 matching 12 bases. V trimming: 6 bases; J trimming: 4 bases; junction bases outside the gene matches: 8. The CDR3 loop spans 15 amino acids. Germline V gene lookup returns CDR1 DFQATT and CDR2 SNEGSKA (reference sequence). CDR3 region: CSASLAGGLADTQYF. The CDR3 DNA follows: TGCAGTGCCTCGCTAGCGGGAGGGCTCGCAGATACGCAGTATTTT.

At least ten counts were recorded for this clonotype. V is TRBV2 and J is TRBJ2-3, with TRBD2 as a possible D gene (5 bases). The CDR3 totals 16 residues. V lost 1 base to trimming and J lost 10 bases, with 21 bases between them. Germline values: CDR1 SNHLY, CDR2 FYNNEI. CDR3 bases: TGTGCCAGCAGTGAAGGGAGCGGAGCCCCGAGCGAGGCGCAGTATTTT. Translation: CASSEGSGAPSEAQYF.

CDR3 nucleotide sequence: TGTGCCAGCAGTGAGGGCCAGATGATAAAGGACAATCAGCCCCAGCATTTT. This encodes CASSEGQMIKDNQPQHF. The rearrangement links TRBV2 to TRBJ1-5, with no clear D. The V end lost 3 bases, the J end lost 3 bases, and 18 bases lay between the germline ends. This CDR3 region has 17 residues. Germline V gene lookup returns CDR1 SNHLY and CDR2 FYNNEI.

The sample holds many counts of this clonotype. The chain couples TRBV20-1 to TRBJ2-3; perhaps TRBD2 as D (6 bases). V was pared by 5 bases and J by 0 bases, with 15 bases between. Germline V gene sequence: CDR1 DFQATT, CDR2 SNEGSKA (reference sequence). The CDR3 extends over 15 amino acids. CDR3 DNA: TGCAGTGCTGAGGGGTTTAGCGGCAGCACAGATACGCAGTATTTT. This translates into CSAEGFSGSTDTQYF.